The T cell receptor beta chain under discussion was sequenced for a study of CD4 T cells in relation to SARS-CoV-2 and coronaviruses. Unexposed donor CD4+ T cells date from about 2011-2018, before the COVID-19 pandemic. CD4+ T cells were isolated from the cells after around 11 days of culture. Testing used SARS-CoV-2 S/N and four cold-coronavirus spikes on unexposed-donor CD4+ T cells, cells permitting. Sequenced by immunoSEQ multiplex PCR; TCRdb stores in-frame clones only, minus some. The table shows 26,000 or so clones, with 74% occurring only once. Germline values: CDR1 SNHLY, CDR2 FYNNEI. Trimming stripped 7 bases from V and 2 bases from J, with 19 bases between. The CDR3 runs to 16 residues. On this clone itself: No antigen is known for it.

The chain employs TRBV2 and TRBJ2-3, with D possibly TRBD2 on 6 matching bases. Sequencing was performed on CD4+ T cells from PBMCs, cultured in vitro. The TCR sequence derives from a human donor in good health. The DNA of the CDR3 is TGTGCCAGCAATATAATAACGTGGGACTCCACAGATACGCAGTATTTT. Residues: CASNIITWDSTDTQYF.